This T cell receptor (beta chain) was retrieved from a study of blood T cell repertoires in COVID-19 (dated by TCRdb to the early 2020s). About the full investigation: Samples from collaborators originated in the United States, Italy and Spain and spanned both the acute and convalescent phases of COVID-19. A freely available public database, intended as a resource for researchers studying the immune response to SARS-CoV-2, is where the repertoires were released. Nearly every sample came with metadata listing a de-identified subject ID, COVID-19 status, age in years and sex. The material from the prospective study consisted of cDNA or gDNA derived from T cells, B-cell-depleted T cells, or PBMCs. Samples were obtained from the ongoing ImmuneRACE study (first 160 participants) and from about 1,300 subjects provided by 6 global collaborators. Subjects who had been exposed to COVID-19, were actively infected with it, or had recovered from it provided the deeply sampled blood TCRbeta repertoires that made up the dataset. Where available, HLA class I and class II types were obtained from metadata supplied by the sample provider rather than from assay-based typing.

Samples from volunteer blood donors who had recovered from COVID-19 were contributed by a second Seattle source. Collaborating institutions collected whole blood in K2EDTA tubes following their own protocols. For TCRbeta analysis, collaborators shipped samples in one of three forms: frozen whole blood, isolated PBMCs, or DNA extracted from either of those sample types. V is clipped by 0 bases and J by 1 base, and the sequence between their germline boundaries is 9 bases long. Based on the germline V gene, the CDR1 and CDR2 sequences are MNHEY and SVGAGI. Reading from cysteine to phenylalanine, the CDR3 counts 15 amino acids. The sequence is cut down to CDR3 DNA, 45 bases in frame from base 1. TCRbeta CDR3 regions were amplified from genomic DNA by means of the immunoSEQ Assay, a bias-controlled multiplex PCR. The authors' analysis ran thus. The number of nucleated cells in each sample was estimated by amplification of reference gene primers within the assay. To quantify the absolute abundance of each unique TCRbeta CDR3 rearrangement, sequence reads were collapsed and filtered. For each sample, productive Simpson clonality was calculated as the square root of Simpson's diversity index over productive rearrangements. Sourced from immuneACCESS, this table was stored by TCRdb with only in-frame sequences that have V and J called. A share of the clones is absent; for the studies checked, an unresolved V gene accounts for under half, and the remainder has no known explanation. V, J and clone size are taken as reported in that table, and D and trimming were inferred from the DNA itself. This sample lists approximately 280,000 clones; 75% to 90% were detected once. The top ten clonotypes cover 2.1% of the sample.

Study-wide conclusions, independent of this receptor: How much clinical and demographic metadata was included differed by source and by participant, and the metadata was provided uncurated.

Worth noting for this clone: Its recognized antigen is unknown. No per-base quality is available; no much larger clone lies one base away.

The V gene is TRBV6-5 and the J gene is TRBJ1-2; tentative D gene TRBD1, with 5 bases matching. Sequences were obtained from peripheral blood. The TCR sequence derives from a woman younger than 45 who had recovered from COVID-19. The CDR3 loop reads CASSYSRTNNYGYTF. The DNA sequence follows: TGTGCCAGCAGTTACTCAAGGACAAATAACTATGGCTACACCTTC.